What follows are 25 T cell receptor beta chains derived from one specimen sequenced in a study of blood T cells in healthy people across ages. The use of a sample-barcoded 5' primer and a J-beta primer mix characterized a second PCR of 7 to 11 cycles. TCRdb reanalysed the 5' RACE reads using MiXCR and keeps one entry per CDR3 protein. The table includes some 750,000 distinct CDR3 sequences, approximately 21% detected once. Source material: blood. The receptor set was obtained from a man between 65 and 85 years old in good health.

The CDR3 loop is CASSQDIRGEAFF. The CDR3 region has the DNA TGTGCCAGCAGCCAAGACATCAGGGGAGAGGCTTTCTTT. The chain has TRBV14 and TRBJ1-1, with a possible D match to TRBD1 (6 bases). From germline, CDR1 is SGHDN and CDR2 FVKESK. V was clipped by 0 bases and J by 11 bases, with 13 bases between them. There are 13 residues in the CDR3.

V and J are TRBV5-1 and TRBJ1-4; D is perhaps TRBD1 (6 bases). Germline CDR1 is SGHRS and CDR2 is YFSETQ. The CDR3 has 13 residues. Deletions cut 5 bases from V and 7 bases from J, with 12 bases between. The CDR3 sequence is CASSGRTAEKLFF. The CDR3 region has the DNA TGCGCCAGCAGTGGTCGGACAGCTGAAAAACTGTTTTTT.

This chain connects TRBV12-3 or TRBV12-4 to TRBJ1-1; 10 nucleotides match TRBD1. Unmatched junction bases numbered 7, after V lost 6 bases and J lost 6 bases. The CDR3 runs to 14 residues. This CDR3 reads CASRKTGGISEAFF. CDR3 in DNA: TGTGCCAGCAGGAAGACAGGGGGCATTTCTGAAGCTTTCTTT.

In nucleotides, the CDR3 is TGTGCCAGCAGCATTAGAGAGACAGATACGCAGTATTTT. Translating gives CASSIRETDTQYF. This chain joins TRBV6-6 and TRBJ2-3; D is unresolved. CDR3 length equals 13 residues. The germline V gene has CDR1 MNHNY and CDR2 SVGAGI (reference sequence). The V end was cut by 6 bases, the J end by 3 bases, with 10 bases between.

The chain joins TRBV4-3 to TRBJ2-7, with 7 bases matching TRBD1. This CDR3 region has 13 residues. CDR1 and CDR2 from the germline V gene are LGHNA and YSLEER. The V gene end was trimmed by 0 bases and the J gene end by 4 bases; junction bases not matched to a gene: 0. The CDR3 DNA sequence: TGCGCCAGCAGCCAAGAGGGACAGTACGAGCAGTACTTC. Translating gives CASSQEGQYEQYF.

The chain has TRBV7-2 and TRBJ1-5; possibly TRBD1 for D (6 bases). Trimming removed 5 bases from V and 6 bases from J, with 23 bases in between. The CDR3 runs 17 residues. Germline CDR1 SGHTA, CDR2 FQGNSA. CDR3 loop: CASSPRGGQGTSQPQHF. The CDR3 region has the DNA TGTGCCAGCAGCCCCCGGGGGGGGCAAGGGACAAGTCAGCCCCAGCATTTT.

The chain recombines TRBV14 with TRBJ2-5; a possible D gene is TRBD1 (6 bases). Germline CDR1 and CDR2: SGHDN and FVKESK. CDR3 length equals 18 residues. V was pared by 3 bases and J by 7 bases, with 27 bases between. CDR3 nucleotides: TGTGCCAGCAGCCAGAATCCCCAAAACTCGGACAGACATCGGACCCAGTACTTC. As protein: CASSQNPQNSDRHRTQYF. The complete variable domain, with remaining parts taken from reference TRBV14 and TRBJ2-5, reads EAGVTQFPSHSVIEKGQTVTLRCDPISGHDNLYWYRRVMGKEIKFLLHFVKESKQDESGMPNNRFLAERTGGTYSTLKVQPAELEDSGVYFCASSQNPQNSDRHRTQYFGPGTRLLVL.

The J gene is TRBJ1-4, the V gene TRBV12-3 or TRBV12-4; D remains ambiguous. The V end lost 6 bases, the J end lost 0 bases, and 11 bases lay between the germline ends. CDR3 length equals 15 residues. CDR3 in amino acids: CASRRTAATNEKLFF. The CDR3 nucleotides are TGTGCCAGCAGGCGGACGGCTGCAACTAATGAAAAACTGTTTTTT.

The chain links TRBV6-6 to TRBJ1-2; TRBD1 might be the D (5 bases). V was pared by 10 bases and J by 3 bases, with 12 bases between. The CDR3 consists of 12 residues. Germline V gene sequence: CDR1 MNHNY, CDR2 SVGAGI (reference sequence). CDR3 protein: CATRPGHYGYTF. The DNA for the CDR3 is TGTGCCACCAGACCGGGACACTATGGCTACACCTTC.

V and J are TRBV5-6 and TRBJ1-6, with D tentatively TRBD1 (5 bases). Per the germline V gene, CDR1 is SGHDT and CDR2 is YYEEEE. Trimming removed 1 base from V and 0 bases from J, with 8 bases in between. CDR3 length: 16 amino acids. The CDR3: CASSLPGDSYNSPLHF. CDR3 coding DNA: TGTGCCAGCAGCTTGCCGGGGGACTCCTATAATTCACCCCTCCACTTT.

In its sample, this clonotype was seen a few times. The V and J genes are TRBV3-1 and TRBJ2-1; 9 bases align to TRBD2. Judging by the DNA end, TRBJ2-5 fits better; the J call may be wrong. Germline loops: CDR1 LGHDT, CDR2 YNNKEL (reference sequence). The length of the CDR3 is 15 residues. The CDR3 here is CASSQTSGSQETQYF. DNA of the CDR3: TGTGCCAGCAGCCAAACTAGCGGGTCGCAAGAGACCCAGTACTTC.

The table lists this clonotype with many counts. The chain employs TRBV29-1 and TRBJ1-1; TRBD1 agrees at 10 bases. V shed 6 bases, J shed 3 bases, and the junction held 7 bases outside the gene matches. CDR1 is SQVTM, CDR2 ANQGSEA, per germline. This CDR3 has 14 residues. In DNA, the CDR3 is TGCAGCGTGGATGACAGGGGGCGCGACACTGAAGCTTTCTTT. It translates to CSVDDRGRDTEAFF.

The rearrangement uses TRBV3-1 and TRBJ2-1, with D perhaps given as TRBD1 or TRBD2 (5 bases each). The J call may be mistaken, given a closer DNA end match to TRBJ2-7. The germline V gene has CDR1 LGHDT and CDR2 YNNKEL (reference sequence). CDR3 length: 13 residues. The CDR3 DNA sequence: TGTGCCAGCAGCCCCGGTTGGGGGTCCGAGCAGTACTTC. Translating it yields CASSPGWGSEQYF.

In its sample, this clonotype was seen a few times. CDR3 region: CASSFGRGSGDTQYF. Here the CDR3 DNA reads TGCGCCAGCAGCTTCGGACGTGGGAGTGGGGATACGCAGTATTTT. V is TRBV5-1 and J is TRBJ2-3; tentative D call: TRBD2 (5 bases). The CDR3 covers 15 residues. Looked up from germline, CDR1 is SGHRS and CDR2 is YFSETQ. Trimming removed 2 bases from V and 6 bases from J, with 16 bases in between.

V and J are TRBV12-3 or TRBV12-4 and TRBJ2-3, with D maybe TRBD2 (6 bases). The V end was cut by 2 bases, the J end by 4 bases, with 10 bases between. CDR3 length: 14 residues. CDR3 protein: CASSLLASADTQYF. Here the CDR3 DNA reads TGTGCCAGCAGTTTACTAGCTAGCGCAGATACGCAGTATTTT.

This clonotype has a count of ten or more. This sequence joins TRBV20-1 and TRBJ2-4; D may match TRBD1 or TRBD2 (5 bases each). The CDR3 is 16 amino acids. In germline, CDR1 is DFQATT, CDR2 SNEGSKA (reference sequence). The V end lost 6 bases, the J end lost 0 bases, and 18 bases lay between the germline ends. CDR3 region: CSAGAGTLLAKNIQYF. The CDR3 coding sequence is TGCAGTGCCGGGGCTGGAACCCTGCTAGCCAAAAACATTCAGTACTTC.

This clonotype was found a few times. This chain links TRBV20-1 with TRBJ1-1; D may be TRBD1 (6 bases). V dropped 6 bases and J dropped 10 bases, with 12 bases sitting between them. The CDR3 contains 10 residues. Germline loops: CDR1 DFQATT, CDR2 SNEGSKA (reference sequence). Here the CDR3 reads CSAGGQTAFF. The CDR3 DNA is TGCAGTGCGGGTGGACAGACAGCTTTCTTT.

This clonotype was detected a few times. V is TRBV6-2 or TRBV6-3 and J is TRBJ2-1; 8 bases line up with TRBD2. The length of the CDR3 is 15 residues. The V gene's germline CDR1 is MNHEY and CDR2 SVGEGT. V shed 6 bases and J 2 bases; nucleotides not matched to a gene: 6. CDR3 nucleotides: TGTGCCAGCAGAGAGCGGGAGAACGCCTACAATGAGCAGTTCTTC. Translating it yields CASRERENAYNEQFF.

V is TRBV5-1 and J is TRBJ2-1; no clear D. Trimming shortened V by 5 bases and J by 1 base, and 10 bases separated the two germline ends. CDR1 is SGHRS, CDR2 YFSETQ, per germline. This CDR3 region has 14 residues. The CDR3 DNA reads TGCGCCAGCAGGAACAGCGAATCCTACAATGAGCAGTTCTTC. Its translation: CASRNSESYNEQFF.

This clonotype was observed many times. V and J are TRBV24-1 and TRBJ2-3, with TRBD2 matching over 11 bases. J gave up 0 bases and V 7 bases, and 17 bases lay outside the gene matches. CDR3 length equals 20 residues. Germline lookup yields CDR1 KGHDR and CDR2 SFDVKD. The CDR3 region has the DNA TGTGCCACCAGGGCAGAGGGACTAGCGGCACAAGGAGGGAGCACAGATACGCAGTATTTT. Translated, it gives CATRAEGLAAQGGSTDTQYF.

This chain links TRBV29-1 with TRBJ2-5, with D perhaps matching TRBD2 (6 bases). TRBJ2-7 matches the DNA end more closely, so the J call is doubtful. Germline V lookup: CDR1 SQVTM, CDR2 ANQGSEA. CDR3 size: 12 residues. The CDR3 region has the DNA TGCAGCGCCGGAGGAGGGGCGGGCGAGCAGTACTTC. Protein sequence: CSAGGGAGEQYF.

Note on this clonotype: The junction departs from germline at one end; a sequencing error may be responsible. The genes are TRBV7-9 and TRBJ2-3; the D is unclear. Germline values: CDR1 SEHNR, CDR2 FQNEAQ (reference sequence). This CDR3 has 11 residues. The CDR3 DNA reads TGTTCCAGCAGCTCGACAGATACGCAGTATTTT. It encodes CSSSSTDTQYF.

This clonotype occurred a few times. V is TRBV18 and J is TRBJ1-5; 7 positions match TRBD1. The ends lost 5 bases at V and 4 bases at J; junction bases unmatched: 8. This CDR3 has 15 amino acids. The V gene's germline CDR1 is KGHSH and CDR2 LQKENI. CDR3 DNA sequence: TGTGCCAGCTCAGGGGCTCGGGACAGAAATCAGCCCCAGCATTTT. It encodes CASSGARDRNQPQHF.

This chain connects TRBV20-1 to TRBJ2-7; TRBD2 matches 7 bases. The CDR3 is 15 residues long. The germline CDR1 and CDR2 sequences are DFQATT and SNEGSKA (reference sequence). The J segment lost 0 bases and the V segment lost 5 bases, leaving 10 bases of the junction unmatched. CDR3 sequence: CSAGPGGSISYEQYF. The CDR3 DNA reads as TGCAGTGCTGGGCCCGGGGGGTCCATCTCCTACGAGCAGTACTTC.

This clonotype appeared a few times. The rearrangement uses TRBV9 and TRBJ2-2; TRBD2 is a possible D gene (7 bases). The germline CDR1 and CDR2 sequences are SGDLS and YYNGEE. The CDR3 is made up of 20 amino acids. Trimming took 3 bases from V and 7 from J, leaving 31 bases between them. The CDR3 reads CASSASGGLAVIKESGELFF. The CDR3 DNA is TGTGCCAGCAGCGCCAGTGGGGGCCTAGCGGTAATTAAGGAGAGCGGGGAGCTGTTTTTT.